The 32 T cell receptor beta chains presented below share a single source sample, sequenced in a study of Ad26.COV2.S vaccination and SARS-CoV-2 variants. Treatment given: roughly 19 received Ad26.COV2.S at low or high dose, single or two shots; about 5 received placebo; per-sample allocation not given. Sampling was performed 63 days after the first vaccine or placebo injection. Data came from immunoSEQ multiplex PCR; TCRdb stores just in-frame clones and leaves some out. The top ten clones hold about 1.5% of a sample with fewer than 900,000 clones, around 90% of them seen once. Sequences were derived from peripheral blood, sampled in a trial of Ad26.COV2.S vaccine versus placebo. Every receptor here comes from a person between 18 and 59 years old who received the Ad26.COV2.S COVID-19 vaccine or a placebo.

The rearrangement links TRBV3-1 (or the pseudogene TRBV3-2) to TRBJ1-2; D may be TRBD1 (5 bases). This CDR3 has 14 residues. Germline V lookup: CDR1 LGHDT, CDR2 YNNKEL (reference sequence). Trimming left V 4 bases short and J 4 bases short, with 13 bases between. This CDR3 reads CASSLQGIFYGYTF. CDR3 in DNA: TGTGCCAGCAGCCTGCAGGGAATATTCTATGGCTACACCTTC.

The chain joins TRBV19 to TRBJ1-1, with no clear D. The germline gives CDR1 LNHDA, CDR2 SQIVND (reference sequence). Trimming took off 1 base at V and 7 bases at J, with 16 bases between the two ends. The CDR3 runs 15 residues. The CDR3 loop is CASSIGPARSGEAFF. The DNA of the CDR3 is TGTGCCAGTAGTATAGGGCCGGCCCGATCAGGTGAAGCTTTCTTT.

This clone was counted only a few times. J is TRBJ2-7 and V is TRBV28; D perhaps matches TRBD1 (5 bases). Trimming removed 5 bases from V and 5 bases from J, with 19 bases in between. The germline CDR1 and CDR2 sequences are MDHEN and SYDVKM. This CDR3 region has 15 residues. The CDR3 protein is CASSIPLARVDEQYF. DNA for the CDR3: TGTGCCAGCAGTATACCCTTGGCCAGGGTAGACGAGCAGTACTTC.

The chain is built from TRBV24-1 and TRBJ1-5; D unclear. The CDR3 totals 14 residues. Trimming shortened V by 2 bases and J by 3 bases, and 7 bases separated the two germline ends. Germline lookup yields CDR1 KGHDR and CDR2 SFDVKD. The CDR3 DNA is TGTGCCACCAGTGATTACCGAACCAATCAGCCCCAGCATTTT. Translated: CATSDYRTNQPQHF.

The gene calls are TRBV19 and TRBJ2-3; TRBD2 is a possible D gene (5 bases). This CDR3 has 14 amino acids. Trimming left V 5 bases short and J 2 bases short, with 11 bases between. Germline-derived CDR1 and CDR2 are LNHDA and SQIVND (reference sequence). The CDR3 nucleotides read TGTGCCAGTAGTGCACGGACTTCCACAGATACGCAGTATTTT. Amino acid sequence: CASSARTSTDTQYF.

The chain recombines TRBV19 with TRBJ2-7, with TRBD2 identical over 11 bases. Germline V gene lookup returns CDR1 LNHDA and CDR2 SQIVND (reference sequence). This CDR3 has 14 residues. J gave up 3 bases and V 4 bases, and 2 bases lay outside the gene matches. For the CDR3, the DNA is TGTGCCAGTAGTACCCTAGCGGGAGGCTACGAGCAGTACTTC. This sequence encodes CASSTLAGGYEQYF.

The chain carries TRBV30 and TRBJ1-4, with 9 positions matching TRBD1. CDR1 GTSNPN and CDR2 SVGIG come from the germline V gene (reference sequence). V shed 5 bases and J 8 bases; nucleotides not matched to a gene: 9. This CDR3 region has 14 residues. The CDR3 here is CAWAPGQGREKLFF. The CDR3 nucleotides are TGTGCCTGGGCACCGGGACAGGGAAGGGAAAAACTGTTTTTT. Full variable domain (missing parts from reference TRBV30 and TRBJ1-4): SQTIHQWPATLVQPVGSPLSLECTVEGTSNPNLYWYRQAAGRGLQLLFYSVGIGQISSEVPQNLSASRPQDRQFILSSKKLLLSDSGFYLCAWAPGQGREKLFFGSGTQLSVL.

This clone was seen once. This rearrangement joins TRBV24-1 to TRBJ2-6; no reliable D call. The length of the CDR3 is 14 residues. Germline lookup yields CDR1 KGHDR and CDR2 SFDVKD. The V gene lost 1 base and the J gene lost 1 base, with 1 base spanning the gap. In DNA, the CDR3 is TGTGCCACCAGTGATTTTTCTGGGGCCAACGTCCTGACTTTC. Its translation: CATSDFSGANVLTF.

This clone was seen just once. The chain joins TRBV11-3 to TRBJ2-1; no clear D. The CDR3 consists of 13 residues. Germline CDR1 and CDR2: SGHNT and YENEEA. V was pared by 0 bases and J by 9 bases, with 9 bases between. The CDR3 sequence is CASSLEPESEQFF. The CDR3 DNA sequence: TGTGCCAGCAGCTTAGAACCCGAGTCTGAGCAGTTCTTC.

This chain uses TRBV27 with TRBJ2-3; D is uncertain. The CDR3 runs to 13 residues. V was clipped by 3 bases and J by 4 bases, with 8 bases between them. Germline assignment: CDR1 MNHEY and CDR2 SMNVEV (reference sequence). The DNA for the CDR3 is TGTGCCAGCAGTTTTCGCTCGCCAGATACGCAGTATTTT. The encoded protein is CASSFRSPDTQYF.

This clone was counted only a few times. This chain links TRBV3-1 (or the pseudogene TRBV3-2) with TRBJ1-2, with D perhaps matching TRBD1 (5 bases). The CDR3 runs to 13 residues. V was clipped by 3 bases and J by 2 bases, with 7 bases between them. Germline CDR1 LGHDT, CDR2 YNNKEL (reference sequence). CDR3 region: CASSQQGNYGYTF. The CDR3 DNA sequence: TGTGCCAGCAGCCAGCAGGGAAACTATGGCTACACCTTC.

In nucleotides, the CDR3 is TGTGCCACCAGTGATTCGGCCACCGGAGGTGGCTACACCTTC. Amino acid sequence: CATSDSATGGGYTF. The chain uses TRBV24-1 and TRBJ1-2; the D is unclear. This CDR3 region has 14 residues. Deletions cut 2 bases from V and 7 bases from J, with 13 bases between. CDR1 is KGHDR, CDR2 SFDVKD, per germline.

The CDR3 DNA is TGTGCCATCAGTGAGTCCTCAAGCGGGGGGAAAGAGACCCAGTACTTC. Translation: CAISESSSGGKETQYF. V is TRBV10-3 and J is TRBJ2-5, with TRBD2 matching 9 bases. The CDR3 covers 16 residues. Germline V lookup: CDR1 ENHRY, CDR2 SYGVKD. V lost 0 bases, J lost 3 bases, and 5 bases stayed unmatched.

The genes are TRBV5-4 and TRBJ2-3, with TRBD2 identical over 8 bases. J lost 4 bases, V lost 0 bases, and 4 bases had no gene match. Germline CDR1 is SGHNT and CDR2 is YYREEE (reference sequence). This CDR3 is built from 15 residues. CDR3: CASSLVAGIADTQYF. DNA of the CDR3: TGTGCCAGCAGCTTGGTAGCGGGGATCGCAGATACGCAGTATTTT.

V usage is TRBV7-9 and J usage is TRBJ2-7; D gene uncertain. V lost 5 bases to trimming and J lost 0 bases, with 8 bases between them. Germline V gene lookup returns CDR1 SEHNR and CDR2 FQNEAQ (reference sequence). This CDR3 has 13 residues. In nucleotides, the CDR3 is TGTGCCAGCAGCCCGGTTAGCTCCTACGAGCAGTACTTC. Translated: CASSPVSSYEQYF.

The chain recombines TRBV27 with TRBJ2-1; maybe TRBD2 (6 bases). The CDR3 has 15 residues. V dropped 5 bases and J dropped 3 bases, with 14 bases sitting between them. Germline loops: CDR1 MNHEY, CDR2 SMNVEV (reference sequence). The CDR3 sequence is CASSTGLASYNEQFF. CDR3 sequence (DNA): TGTGCCAGCAGTACCGGGCTAGCGAGCTACAATGAGCAGTTCTTC.

The chain carries TRBV25-1 and TRBJ2-3, with 9 bases aligning to TRBD2. The V and J ends lost 1 base and 4 bases, in that order; junction bases with no gene match: 6. The CDR3 sequence is 16 residues long. The germline CDR1 and CDR2 sequences are MGHDK and SYGVNS. CDR3 sequence (DNA): TGTGCCAGCAGTGAATTCGGGCGGGGGGGCCCAGATACGCAGTATTTT. Amino acid sequence: CASSEFGRGGPDTQYF.

The chain couples TRBV5-4 to TRBJ2-7; no reliable D call. This CDR3 contains 16 residues. Trimming shortened V by 3 bases and J by 7 bases, and 23 bases separated the two germline ends. CDR1 and CDR2 (germline): SGHNT, YYREEE (reference sequence). The DNA for the CDR3 is TGTGCCAGCAGCTCGAACCCCACACAAGGTGTTGGGGAGCAGTACTTC. This encodes CASSSNPTQGVGEQYF.

V usage is TRBV7-2 and J usage is TRBJ1-2; 7 positions match TRBD1. Germline V gene data show CDR1 as SGHTA and CDR2 as FQGNSA. Trimming took 2 bases from V and 9 from J; bases not matched to a gene: 6. CDR3 length equals 13 residues. CDR3 nucleotides: TGTGCCAGCAGCTTATCGAGGGACAGAAGCTACACCTTC. This sequence encodes CASSLSRDRSYTF.

The chain is built from TRBV30 and TRBJ2-1; a weak D match, TRBD2 (6 bases). CDR3 length equals 13 residues. The V end was cut by 0 bases, the J end by 6 bases, with 9 bases between. Germline assignment: CDR1 GTSNPN and CDR2 SVGIG (reference sequence). Written as DNA, the CDR3 is TGTGCCTGGAGTGTAAGGGACTTCAATGAGCAGTTCTTC. Protein product: CAWSVRDFNEQFF.

The chain employs TRBV2 and TRBJ1-4; D is possibly TRBD1 (5 bases). The germline CDR1 and CDR2 sequences are SNHLY and FYNNEI. V was pared by 4 bases and J by 4 bases, with 7 bases between. The CDR3 runs 13 residues. CDR3 nucleotides: TGTGCCAGCAGTGGGGGGATTAATGAAAAACTGTTTTTT. Its translation: CASSGGINEKLFF.

This clone was detected once. This chain connects TRBV10-2 to TRBJ2-6, with D perhaps TRBD1 (5 bases). Germline V gene data show CDR1 as WSHSY and CDR2 as SAAADI. The CDR3 totals 17 residues. The V end was cut by 3 bases, the J end by 0 bases, with 12 bases between. In nucleotides, the CDR3 is TGCGCCAGCAGTGACAGGGTAATTAGCTCTGGGGCCAACGTCCTGACTTTC. The encoded protein is CASSDRVISSGANVLTF.

The CDR3: CASSERGAYNSPLHF. The CDR3 region has the DNA TGTGCCAGCAGTGAAAGGGGGGCATATAATTCACCCCTCCACTTT. The chain carries TRBV6-1 and TRBJ1-6, with D possibly TRBD1 on 6 matching bases. V lost 2 bases, J lost 4 bases, and 9 bases lay in between. From germline, CDR1 is MNHNS and CDR2 SASEGT. The CDR3 is made up of 15 amino acids.

The rearrangement joins TRBV5-1 to TRBJ2-1, with D possibly being TRBD2 (5 bases). V was pared by 3 bases and J by 1 base, with 14 bases between. Germline CDR1 SGHRS, CDR2 YFSETQ. CDR3 length: 16 residues. The CDR3: CASSSTTPGSYNEQFF. CDR3 DNA: TGCGCCAGCAGCTCTACAACCCCGGGGTCCTACAATGAGCAGTTCTTC.

There are a few counts of this clone. The rearrangement joins TRBV19 to TRBJ2-1; no firm D call. The CDR3 sequence is 14 residues long. The V end lost 3 bases, the J end lost 2 bases, and 8 bases lay between the germline ends. The V gene's germline CDR1 is LNHDA and CDR2 SQIVND (reference sequence). The CDR3 region is CASSMRLTYNEQFF. For the CDR3, the DNA is TGTGCCAGTAGTATGCGGCTCACCTACAATGAGCAGTTCTTC.

V and J are TRBV6-6 and TRBJ2-2, with 7 bases matching TRBD2. Trimming cost V 5 bases and J 6 bases; bases outside gene matches: 21. The CDR3 contains 19 residues. Germline V gives CDR1 MNHNY, CDR2 SVGAGI (reference sequence). CDR3 region: CASSRFNIGTTTWAGELFF. CDR3 nucleotide sequence: TGTGCCAGCAGTCGATTTAACATCGGGACTACCACATGGGCCGGGGAGCTGTTTTTT.

The J gene is TRBJ2-5, the V gene TRBV24-1; 11 bases are shared with TRBD2. The CDR3 covers 15 residues. CDR1 and CDR2 (germline): KGHDR, SFDVKD. V was clipped by 5 bases and J by 4 bases; unmatched bases: 5. The CDR3: CATSVVAGGGETQYF. CDR3 DNA sequence: TGTGCCACCAGTGTCGTAGCGGGAGGGGGAGAGACCCAGTACTTC.

The chain couples TRBV5-1 to TRBJ2-3; 8 positions match TRBD2. The CDR3 covers 15 residues. Trimming at V came to 1 base and at J to 0 bases, leaving 1 base not matched to a gene. Germline CDR1 and CDR2: SGHRS and YFSETQ. This CDR3 is CASSLSSGSTDTQYF. CDR3 DNA: TGCGCCAGCAGCTTGTCTAGCGGGAGCACAGATACGCAGTATTTT.

The chain carries TRBV19 and TRBJ2-2; 8 bases are a match to TRBD1. V shed 4 bases and J 7 bases; nucleotides not matched to a gene: 8. The CDR3 is 15 residues long. Germline lookup yields CDR1 LNHDA and CDR2 SQIVND (reference sequence). The CDR3 reads CASSTLDRVDGELFF. DNA of the CDR3: TGTGCCAGTAGTACCCTGGACAGGGTGGACGGGGAGCTGTTTTTT. Drawing the rest from reference TRBV19 and TRBJ2-2, the complete variable domain is DGGITQSPKYLFRKEGQNVTLSCEQNLNHDAMYWYRQDPGQGLRLIYYSQIVNDFQKGDIAEGYSVSREKKESFPLTVTSAQKNPTAFYLCASSTLDRVDGELFFGEGSRLTVL.

This CDR3 reads CASSLAGGASDTQYF. CDR3 DNA sequence: TGTGCCAGCAGCTTAGCCGGGGGGGCCTCAGATACGCAGTATTTT. V usage is TRBV7-2 and J usage is TRBJ2-3; 8 nucleotides match TRBD2. CDR1 is SGHTA, CDR2 FQGNSA, per germline. The CDR3 runs 15 residues. V shed 0 bases and J 4 bases; nucleotides not matched to a gene: 3.

The chain combines TRBV27 with TRBJ2-3, with 11 bases that match TRBD2. The CDR3 spans 15 residues. J lost 3 bases, V lost 6 bases, and 5 bases had no gene match. Germline V gives CDR1 MNHEY, CDR2 SMNVEV (reference sequence). In DNA, the CDR3 is TGTGCCAGCAGGGGTAGCGGGGGGGTTACAGATACGCAGTATTTT. Amino acid sequence: CASRGSGGVTDTQYF.

The chain has TRBV7-3 and TRBJ1-6; D is unresolved. Trimming shortened V by 4 bases and J by 5 bases, and 12 bases separated the two germline ends. The CDR3 is 15 amino acids. Germline CDR1 is SGHTA and CDR2 is FQGTGA. CDR3 sequence: CASSSGSGNNSPLHF. The CDR3 DNA reads TGTGCCAGCAGCTCAGGTTCAGGCAATAATTCACCCCTCCACTTT.